The subject of this entry is one T cell receptor (beta chain). Its specificity is unknown. The CDR3 totals 11 residues. Germline loops: CDR1 ENHRY, CDR2 SYGVKD. This sample stems from a study of monozygotic twins with inflammatory bowel disease. Study-level findings and limits: IBD patients shared fewer clonotypes with other individuals than healthy twins, especially patients with disease activity signs. Among IBD patients, TCRbeta diversity (inverse Simpson) was lower than in healthy co-twins.

TCRdb re-called the 5' RACE reads and catalogs CDR3 proteins one per entry, DNA excluded. The sample table includes fewer than 400,000 distinct CDR3 sequences. This TCR was recovered from a human donor with ulcerative colitis or Crohn's disease, or a healthy co-twin of an affected twin (not recorded which). Material for sequencing was blood. The chain couples TRBV10-3 to TRBJ2-7. The CDR3 protein is CAISDHYEQYF.